This TCR beta chain appears in the sequencing data of a study of blood T cells in healthy people across ages. Together with a sample-barcoded 5' primer, a J-beta primer mix was included in a second PCR lasting roughly 7 to 11 cycles. TCRdb independently ran MiXCR on the 5' RACE reads; one entry per CDR3 protein. Of hundreds of thousands of distinct CDR3 sequences listed, around 30% were seen once; the top ten hold 17%. The germline V gene has CDR1 SGHTA and CDR2 FQGNSA. The CDR3 is 14 residues long. Between the trimmed V and J ends, which lost 6 bases and 9 bases, there was a span of 18 bases. The chain carries TRBV7-2 and TRBJ1-5; a possible D gene is TRBD1 (5 bases). The specimen was blood. This TCR was sampled from a woman at least 80 years old in good health. CDR3 DNA sequence: TGTGCCAGCAGTTCGTCGGACACCTTAGCGCCCCAGCATTTT. Protein: CASSSSDTLAPQHF.